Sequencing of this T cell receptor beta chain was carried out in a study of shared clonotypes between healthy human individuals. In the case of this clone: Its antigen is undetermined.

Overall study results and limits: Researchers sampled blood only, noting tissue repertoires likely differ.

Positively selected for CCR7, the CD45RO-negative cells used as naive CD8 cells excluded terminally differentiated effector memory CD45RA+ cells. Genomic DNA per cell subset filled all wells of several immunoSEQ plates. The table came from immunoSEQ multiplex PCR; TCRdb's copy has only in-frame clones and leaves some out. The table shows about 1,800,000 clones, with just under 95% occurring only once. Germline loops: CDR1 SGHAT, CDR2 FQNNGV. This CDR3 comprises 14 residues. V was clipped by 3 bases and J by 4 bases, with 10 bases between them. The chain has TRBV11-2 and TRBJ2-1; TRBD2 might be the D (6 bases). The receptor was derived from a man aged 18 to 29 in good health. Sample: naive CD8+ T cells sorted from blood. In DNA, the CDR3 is TGTGCCAGCAGCTTGCGGGACGTATACAATGAGCAGTTCTTC. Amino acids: CASSLRDVYNEQFF.